A single T cell receptor (beta chain) is shown here with its context. At least ten counts were recorded for this clone. This clone's antigen is unknown. Base qualities are not at hand, and no much larger clone is one base apart. The data stem from a study of metastatic and nonmetastatic thyroid tumors (dated by TCRdb to 2020 to 2021). Background on the whole study: The researchers compared repertoires between peripheral blood samples and tumor or nodule tissue samples from patients with malignant or benign thyroid disease.

The CDR3 measures 16 amino acids from cysteine to phenylalanine. The retained sequence is limited to the CDR3, 48 bases, with the frame set at the first base. The CDR1 and CDR2 encoded by the germline V gene are MRHNA and SNTAGT. V is pruned by 5 bases and J by 5 bases, leaving 13 bases of the junction without a gene match. General findings and caveats noted by the study authors: In both blood and tumor samples, malignant tumors were reported to have significantly higher TCR beta diversity than benign nodules.

The protocol used for the library was PCR. The sample was run on an Illumina HiSeq 4000. High-throughput sequencing was used to profile the TCR beta-chain CDR3 region of each patient. Processing in the source paper ran as follows. CDR3 differences across clinicopathological groups were used to build a classifier for discriminating distant-metastatic papillary thyroid cancer patients. The Shannon index was used to assess repertoire diversity, and the Morisita-Horn index was used to assess tumor-blood repertoire similarity. TCRdb reprocessing: public reads trimmed at Q25 with fastp, clones called with MiXCR, in-frame beta chains kept. V and J calls and clone size were set by TCRdb, not the authors. A total of tens of thousands of clones appear in this sample, 15% of them only once. Clones ranked in the top ten supply roughly 3.9% of the sample. No treatment had been received by any patient before thyroid surgery. Using T-cell receptor beta sequencing, the study looked back at clinical samples from patients collected from about 2011 to 2019.

This TCR came from a female donor with papillary thyroid cancer or a benign thyroid nodule (not recorded which). Some clones in this sample may be carry-over from other donors' samples. Sequencing was performed on blood. This chain is built from TRBV6-4 and TRBJ2-3; 7 bases in the middle match TRBD2. The CDR3 in this case is CASSTAAGPPGDTQYF. The DNA sequence is given as TGTGCCAGCAGTACCGCAGCGGGGCCCCCGGGAGATACGCAGTATTTT.